The rows below give T cell receptor beta chains drawn from one sample of a study of early T cells in non-severe SARS-CoV-2 infection. TCRdb redid the calling of the 5' RACE reads with MiXCR, one entry per CDR3 protein. The sample records just under 85,000 distinct CDR3 sequences, roughly 10% being singletons. Source: whole blood, taken at baseline. Every receptor here comes from an adult who was a healthcare worker with PCR-confirmed SARS-CoV-2 infection or an uninfected control (not recorded which). Each CDR3 is given with its conserved first and last residue. The D gene is left open where the match is weak. For some rows the clone size is stated as once, few or many, or as a class when expanded; others skip it.

v_call	clone_size	j_call	d_call	cdr3_nt	cdr3_aa
TRBV12-3/TRBV12-4	many	TRBJ2-3	NA	TGTGCCAGCAGTTTCTTCGGGGATACGCAGTATTTT	CASSFFGDTQYF
TRBV7-9	many	TRBJ1-4	NA	TGTGCCAGCAGCTCCCTCGCTTGGACGAATGAAAAACTGTTTTTT	CASSSLAWTNEKLFF
TRBV28	medium-sized	TRBJ1-2	NA	TGTGCCAGCAGGACGGGACAAGGGGGCTATGGCTACACCTTC	CASRTGQGGYGYTF
TRBV7-8	many	TRBJ1-5	NA	TGTGCCAGCAGCTCCCACAGGGATCAGCCCCAGCATTTT	CASSSHRDQPQHF
TRBV28	many	TRBJ2-4	NA	TGTGCCAGCAGCTACAGGACTACCCCAAACATTCAGTACTTC	CASSYRTTPNIQYF
TRBV27	few	TRBJ2-5	NA	TGTGCCAGCAGTTTAGGGATACTAGCTGGAGAGACCCAGTACTTC	CASSLGILAGETQYF
TRBV27	few	TRBJ2-3	TRBD2	TGTGCCAGCAGTCCAAGACTAGCGGGATACTCAGATACGCAGTATTTT	CASSPRLAGYSDTQYF
TRBV19	few	TRBJ2-7	TRBD2	TGTGCCAGTAGTATTACTAGCGGGAGCTCCTACGAGCAGTACTTC	CASSITSGSSYEQYF
TRBV28	few	TRBJ2-7	NA	TGTGCCAGCAGTTTATTTCGCGGAGGGGACCACGAGCAGTACTTC	CASSLFRGGDHEQYF
TRBV7-8	NA	TRBJ2-1	NA	TGTGCCAGCAGCTATCGGTTCTCCTACAATGAGCAGTTCTTC	CASSYRFSYNEQFF
TRBV9	many	TRBJ2-1	NA	TGTGCCAGCGCTCGGGCGGTTAACAATGAGCAGTTCTTC	CASARAVNNEQFF
TRBV12-3/TRBV12-4	NA	TRBJ2-7	TRBD2	TGTGCCAGCAGTTCCAAGACTAGCGGGAGCTCCTACGAGCAGTACTTC	CASSSKTSGSSYEQYF
TRBV11-3	few	TRBJ2-2	NA	TGTGCCAGCAGCTTCGTCAGTAACACCGGGGAGCTGTTTTTT	CASSFVSNTGELFF
TRBV20-1	NA	TRBJ2-1	NA	TGCAGTGCTAGGTTGAAGTCGCAGTTCTTC	CSARLKSQFF
TRBV7-9	many	TRBJ1-1	NA	TGTGCCAGCAGCTTAGACTCATCTAACGCTGAAGCTTTCTTT	CASSLDSSNAEAFF
TRBV27	NA	TRBJ2-7	NA	TGTGCCAGCAGTTTGTACAGGGAGAGGAATAAAGAGCAGTACTTC	CASSLYRERNKEQYF
TRBV9	few	TRBJ2-2	NA	TGTGCCAGCAGCGTAGATGTTTCTGGGGAGCTGTTTTTT	CASSVDVSGELFF
TRBV20-1	NA	TRBJ2-7	NA	TGCAGTGCTAGAGACAGGGAGCCCTACGAGCAGTACTTC	CSARDREPYEQYF
TRBV11-2	few	TRBJ2-1	TRBD2	TGTGCCAGCAGCTTTGGGCTAGCGGGATTCAATGAGCAGTTCTTC	CASSFGLAGFNEQFF
TRBV6-6	many	TRBJ1-5	NA	TGTGCCAGCAGGCCCACAGAGACTTTACGGCCCCAGCATTTT	CASRPTETLRPQHF
TRBV18	few	TRBJ2-5	NA	TGTGCCAGCTCCGGCAGTCTACAAGAGACCCAGTACTTC	CASSGSLQETQYF
TRBV7-3	many	TRBJ2-3	TRBD2	TGTGCCAGCAGCCCTAGCGGACGCACAGATACGCAGTATTTT	CASSPSGRTDTQYF
TRBV27	NA	TRBJ1-5	NA	TGTGCCAGCAGTGGACTCGCATCCGGCAATCAGCCCCAGCATTTT	CASSGLASGNQPQHF
TRBV9	few	TRBJ2-1	TRBD2	TGTGCCAGCAGCGTCTTTAGCGGGAGCTCCTACAATGAGCAGTTCTTC	CASSVFSGSSYNEQFF
TRBV12-5	NA	TRBJ2-2	NA	TGTGCTAGTAGCGAGGGCTTGAGGACCGGGGAGCTGTTTTTT	CASSEGLRTGELFF